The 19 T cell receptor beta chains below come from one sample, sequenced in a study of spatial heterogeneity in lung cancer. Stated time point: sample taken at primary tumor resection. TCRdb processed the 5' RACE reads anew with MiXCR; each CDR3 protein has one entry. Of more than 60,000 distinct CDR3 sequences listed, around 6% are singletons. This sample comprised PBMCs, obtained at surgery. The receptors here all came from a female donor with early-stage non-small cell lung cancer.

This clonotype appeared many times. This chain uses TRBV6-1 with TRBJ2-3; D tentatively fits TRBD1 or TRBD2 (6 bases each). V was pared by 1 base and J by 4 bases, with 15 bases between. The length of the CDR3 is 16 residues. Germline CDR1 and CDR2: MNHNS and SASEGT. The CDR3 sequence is CASSEVEGGLADTQYF. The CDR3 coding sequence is TGTGCCAGCAGTGAAGTGGAGGGGGGTCTGGCAGATACGCAGTATTTT.

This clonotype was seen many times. This CDR3 is CASSLHRSSYNSPLHF. CDR3 DNA sequence: TGTGCCAGCAGTCTTCACAGGAGCTCCTATAATTCACCCCTCCACTTT. This chain uses TRBV28 with TRBJ1-6, with D perhaps matching TRBD1 (5 bases). This CDR3 spans 16 amino acids. The germline V gene has CDR1 MDHEN and CDR2 SYDVKM. Trimming cost V 5 bases and J 0 bases, with 11 bases left between them.

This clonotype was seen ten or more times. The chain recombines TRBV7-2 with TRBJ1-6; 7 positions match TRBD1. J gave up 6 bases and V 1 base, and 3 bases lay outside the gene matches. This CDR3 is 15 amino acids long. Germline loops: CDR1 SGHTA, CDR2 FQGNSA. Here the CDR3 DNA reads TGTGCCAGCAGCTTAGAAGGGACAGCTAATTCACCCCTCCACTTT. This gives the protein CASSLEGTANSPLHF.

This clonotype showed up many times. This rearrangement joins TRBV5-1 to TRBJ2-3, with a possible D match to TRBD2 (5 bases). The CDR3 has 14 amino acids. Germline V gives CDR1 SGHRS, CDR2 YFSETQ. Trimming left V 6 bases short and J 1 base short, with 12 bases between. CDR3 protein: CASIRAGGTDTQYF. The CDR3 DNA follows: TGCGCCAGCATCCGAGCCGGGGGCACAGATACGCAGTATTTT.

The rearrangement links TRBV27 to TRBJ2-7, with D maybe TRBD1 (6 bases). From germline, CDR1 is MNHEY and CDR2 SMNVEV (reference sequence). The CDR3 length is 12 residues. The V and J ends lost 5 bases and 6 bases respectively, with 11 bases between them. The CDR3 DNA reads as TGTGCCAGCAGTCTGGGGGCAGGCGAGCAGTACTTC. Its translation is CASSLGAGEQYF.

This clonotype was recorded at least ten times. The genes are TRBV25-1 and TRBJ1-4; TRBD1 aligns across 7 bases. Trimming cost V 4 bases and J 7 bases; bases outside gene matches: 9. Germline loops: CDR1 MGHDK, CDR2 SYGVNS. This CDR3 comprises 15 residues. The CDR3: CASSGPGQTVEKLFF. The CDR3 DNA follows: TGTGCCAGCAGTGGACCGGGACAGACAGTTGAAAAACTGTTTTTT.

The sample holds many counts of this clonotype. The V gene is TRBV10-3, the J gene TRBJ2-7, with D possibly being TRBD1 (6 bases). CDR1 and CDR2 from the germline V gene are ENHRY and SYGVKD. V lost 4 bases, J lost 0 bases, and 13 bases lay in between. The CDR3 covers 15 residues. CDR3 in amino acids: CAISGTDSFSYEQYF. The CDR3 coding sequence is TGTGCCATCAGTGGAACGGACAGTTTCTCCTACGAGCAGTACTTC.

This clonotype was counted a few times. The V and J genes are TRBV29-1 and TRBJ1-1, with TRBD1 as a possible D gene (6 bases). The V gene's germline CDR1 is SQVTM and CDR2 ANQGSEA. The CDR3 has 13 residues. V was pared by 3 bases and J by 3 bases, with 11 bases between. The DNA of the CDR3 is TGCAGCGTTGACGGGGGGGCTGACACTGAAGCTTTCTTT. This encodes CSVDGGADTEAFF. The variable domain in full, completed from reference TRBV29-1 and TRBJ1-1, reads SAVISQKPSRDICQRGTSLTIQCQVDSQVTMMFWYRQQPGQSLTLIATANQGSEATYESGFVIDKFPISRPNLTFSTLTVSNMSPEDSSIYLCSVDGGADTEAFFGQGTRLTVV.

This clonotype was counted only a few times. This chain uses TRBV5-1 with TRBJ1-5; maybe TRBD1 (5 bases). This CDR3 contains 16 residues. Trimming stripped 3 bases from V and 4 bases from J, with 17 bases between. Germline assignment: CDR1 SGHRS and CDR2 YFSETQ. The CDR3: CASSWGTRDGNQPQHF. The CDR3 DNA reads TGCGCCAGCAGCTGGGGAACTCGGGACGGTAATCAGCCCCAGCATTTT.

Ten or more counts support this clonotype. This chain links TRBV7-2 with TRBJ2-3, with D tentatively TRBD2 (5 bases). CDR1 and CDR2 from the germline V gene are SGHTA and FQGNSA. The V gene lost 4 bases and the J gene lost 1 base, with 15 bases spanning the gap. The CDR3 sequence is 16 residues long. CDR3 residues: CASSSTSLVRTDTQYF. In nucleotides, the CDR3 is TGTGCCAGCAGCTCCACTTCACTAGTGCGCACAGATACGCAGTATTTT.

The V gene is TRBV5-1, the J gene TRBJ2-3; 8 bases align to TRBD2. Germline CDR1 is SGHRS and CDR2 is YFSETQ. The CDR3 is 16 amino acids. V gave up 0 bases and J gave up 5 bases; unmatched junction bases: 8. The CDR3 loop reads CASSLGSAGEGDTQYF. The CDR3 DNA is TGCGCCAGCAGCTTGGGGTCAGCGGGAGAAGGAGATACGCAGTATTTT. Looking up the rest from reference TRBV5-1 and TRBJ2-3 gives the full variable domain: KAGVTQTPRYLIKTRGQQVTLSCSPISGHRSVSWYQQTPGQGLQFLFEYFSETQRNKGNFPGRFSGRQFSNSRSEMNVSTLELGDSALYLCASSLGSAGEGDTQYFGPGTRLTVL.

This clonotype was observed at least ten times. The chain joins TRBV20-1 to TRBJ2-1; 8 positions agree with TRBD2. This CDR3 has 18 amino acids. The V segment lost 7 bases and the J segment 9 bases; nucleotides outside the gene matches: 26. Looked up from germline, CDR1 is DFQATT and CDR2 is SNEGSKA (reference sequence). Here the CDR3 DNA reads TGCAGTGGATCAGGACTCCCGGTCCCGGGACTAGTGGGGGGTGAGCAGTTCTTC. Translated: CSGSGLPVPGLVGGEQFF.

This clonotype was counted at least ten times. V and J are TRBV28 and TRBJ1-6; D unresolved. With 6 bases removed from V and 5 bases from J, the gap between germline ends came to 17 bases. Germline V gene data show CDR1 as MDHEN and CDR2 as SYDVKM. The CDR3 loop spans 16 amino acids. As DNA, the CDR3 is TGTGCCAGCAGGCCCCCATGGACGGGAGATAATTCACCCCTCCACTTT. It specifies CASRPPWTGDNSPLHF. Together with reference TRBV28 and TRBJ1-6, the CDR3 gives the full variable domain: DVKVTQSSRYLVKRTGEKVFLECVQDMDHENMFWYRQDPGLGLRLIYFSYDVKMKEKGDIPEGYSVSREKKERFSLILESASTNQTSMYLCASRPPWTGDNSPLHFGNGTRLTVT.

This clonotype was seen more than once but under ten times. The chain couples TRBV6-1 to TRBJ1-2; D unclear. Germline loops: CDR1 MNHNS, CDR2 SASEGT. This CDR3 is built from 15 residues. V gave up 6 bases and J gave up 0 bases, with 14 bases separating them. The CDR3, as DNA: TGTGCCAGCAGCCTGACTGTTGAAGCTAACTATGGCTACACCTTC. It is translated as CASSLTVEANYGYTF.

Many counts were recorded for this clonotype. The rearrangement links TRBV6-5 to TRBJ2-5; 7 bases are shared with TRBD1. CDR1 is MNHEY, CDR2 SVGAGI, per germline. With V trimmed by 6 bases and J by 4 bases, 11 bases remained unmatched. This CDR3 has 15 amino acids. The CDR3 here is CASSRQGQYLETQYF. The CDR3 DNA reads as TGTGCCAGCAGCAGACAGGGACAGTATTTAGAGACCCAGTACTTC.

The DNA of the CDR3 is TGCAGTGCGGGGTCCTACGAGCAGTACTTC. Amino acids: CSAGSYEQYF. The rearrangement uses TRBV20-1 and TRBJ2-7; no clear D gene. Deletions cut 6 bases from V and 1 base from J, with 4 bases between. The CDR3 spans 10 residues. Germline CDR1 and CDR2: DFQATT and SNEGSKA (reference sequence).

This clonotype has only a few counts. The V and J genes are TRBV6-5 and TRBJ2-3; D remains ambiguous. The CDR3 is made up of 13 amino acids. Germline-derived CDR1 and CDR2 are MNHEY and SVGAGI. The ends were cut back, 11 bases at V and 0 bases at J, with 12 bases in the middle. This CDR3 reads CASGEGSTDTQYF. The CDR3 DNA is TGTGCCTCTGGTGAAGGGAGCACAGATACGCAGTATTTT.

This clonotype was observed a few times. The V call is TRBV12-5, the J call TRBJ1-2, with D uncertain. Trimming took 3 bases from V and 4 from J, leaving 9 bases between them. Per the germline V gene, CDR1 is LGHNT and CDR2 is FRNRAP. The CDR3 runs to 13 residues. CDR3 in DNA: TGTGCTAGTGGTTTCGCAGAACGCTATGGCTACACCTTC. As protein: CASGFAERYGYTF.

CDR3 protein: CSARPSRVYEQYF. As DNA, the CDR3 is TGCAGTGCTAGACCCTCAAGGGTCTACGAGCAGTACTTC. The rearrangement joins TRBV20-1 to TRBJ2-7; D is undetermined. Germline lookup yields CDR1 DFQATT and CDR2 SNEGSKA (reference sequence). The V end lost 2 bases, the J end lost 3 bases, and 11 bases lay between the germline ends. This CDR3 is 13 amino acids long.